Below, one T cell receptor (beta chain) is given with its context. This clonotype was seen ten or more times. Its binding antigen is unknown. No qualities accompany the bases; no much larger clone lies one base away. The sample belongs to a study of T-cell reconstitution after alpha-beta-depleted transplantation in children (dated by TCRdb to 2016 to 2017). With respect to the entire study: T-cell immune reconstitution after TCRalphabeta/CD19-depleted allogeneic hematopoietic cell transplantation in children was quantitatively tracked in the study by means of TCR repertoire profiling. Study-wide conclusions, independent of this receptor: Over the following months the frequencies of hyperexpanded clones went down, and after one year T-cell counts and TCRbeta diversity were mostly credited to newly produced T cells. In some patients, high TCRbeta diversity at day 60 was attributed to recipient T cells and intrathymic progenitors that had survived conditioning. The apparently early recovery of alphabetaT-cell counts about two months after transplant reportedly depended on only several hundred rapidly expanded clones that came from non-depleted graft cells.

The cysteine opens and the phenylalanine closes a CDR3 of 13 amino acids. The DNA shown is the 39-base CDR3, in frame from base 1. V is cut by 5 bases and J by 6 bases, and the space between the germline ends is 10 bases. Receptor libraries were prepared by PCR. The data were produced on an Illumina HiSeq 2500. TCR libraries were prepared with molecular barcoding, using unique molecular identifiers to normalize TCRbeta repertoire quantification. TCRdb handled the public reads itself, with Q25 trimming in fastp and clone calling in MiXCR, and kept productive beta chains. Rows are unified per CDR3 protein, each entry keeping the most common DNA and genes. Here the sample has approximately 210,000 distinct CDR3 sequences; about 15% occur a single time. The top ten constitute 40% to 50% of the sample. Taken with the paper, the label for treatment or condition translates to: allogeneic hematopoietic cell transplantation with graft depleted of TCRalphabeta T cells and CD19 B cells. TCRalphabeta/CD19-depleted allogeneic hematopoietic cell grafts were given to the transplant recipients, all of whom were children.

The sequence is built from TRBV12-3 or TRBV12-4 and TRBJ2-2, and TRBD1 may be the D gene, going by 5 matching bases. The TCR was taken from a male patient aged 2 to 9 who had a stem cell transplant for acute lymphoblastic leukemia, so the T cells may come from the graft donor. The sequencing used PBMCs, mostly from graft donor cells, collected 360 days after TCRalphabeta/CD19-depleted stem cell transplant. The CDR3 protein sequence reads: CASSAQVAGELFF. The DNA sequence is as follows: TGTGCCAGCAGTGCACAGGTGGCCGGGGAGCTGTTTTTT.